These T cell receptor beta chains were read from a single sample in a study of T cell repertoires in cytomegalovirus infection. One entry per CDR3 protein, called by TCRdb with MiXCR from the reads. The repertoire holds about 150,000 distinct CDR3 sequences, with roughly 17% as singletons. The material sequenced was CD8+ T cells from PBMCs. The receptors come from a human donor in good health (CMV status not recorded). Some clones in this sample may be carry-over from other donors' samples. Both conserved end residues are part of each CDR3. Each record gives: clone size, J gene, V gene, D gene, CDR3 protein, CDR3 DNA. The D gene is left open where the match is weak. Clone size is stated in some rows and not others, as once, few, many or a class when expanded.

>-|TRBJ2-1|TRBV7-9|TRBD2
CASSYSGSVSEQFF
TGTGCCAGCAGCTATAGCGGGTCGGTCAGTGAGCAGTTCTTC
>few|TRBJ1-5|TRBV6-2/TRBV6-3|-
CASSYWVSNQPQHF
TGTGCCAGCAGTTACTGGGTGAGCAATCAGCCCCAGCATTTT
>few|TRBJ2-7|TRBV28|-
CASSLITQTYEQYF
TGTGCCAGCAGTTTAATTACTCAAACCTACGAGCAGTACTTC
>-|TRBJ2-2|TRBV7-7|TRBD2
CASSSERGGTGELFF
TGTGCCAGCAGCTCCGAACGCGGGGGGACCGGGGAGCTGTTTTTT
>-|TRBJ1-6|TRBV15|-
CATRRDSSYNSPLHF
TGTGCCACCAGGCGCGACAGCTCCTATAATTCACCCCTCCACTTT
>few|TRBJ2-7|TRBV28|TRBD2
CASSFPYEGGPIHEQYF
TGTGCCAGCAGTTTTCCCTACGAGGGAGGGCCGATCCACGAGCAGTACTTC
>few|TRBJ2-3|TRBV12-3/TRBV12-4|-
CASSLYGERADTQYF
TGTGCCAGCAGTTTATACGGGGAACGCGCAGATACGCAGTATTTT
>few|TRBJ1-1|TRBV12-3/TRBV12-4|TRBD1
CARRERQGLNTEAFF
TGTGCCAGACGCGAGCGACAGGGACTGAACACTGAAGCTTTCTTT
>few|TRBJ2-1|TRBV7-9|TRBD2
CASSLGLLAGDNEQFF
TGTGCCAGCAGCTTAGGCTTACTAGCGGGAGACAATGAGCAGTTCTTC
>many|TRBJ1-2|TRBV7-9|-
CASSLPQKQINYGYTF
TGTGCCAGCAGCTTACCGCAAAAACAGATTAACTATGGCTACACCTTC
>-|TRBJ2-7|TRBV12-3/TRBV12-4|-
CASSIGLIYEQYF
TGTGCCAGCAGTATCGGGCTCATCTACGAGCAGTACTTC
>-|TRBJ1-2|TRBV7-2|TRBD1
CASSTHPQGAGGYTF
TGTGCCAGCAGCACACACCCACAGGGGGCTGGAGGCTACACCTTC
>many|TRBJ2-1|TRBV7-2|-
CASSPGEGPKNEQFF
TGTGCCAGCAGCCCAGGGGAAGGGCCCAAGAATGAGCAGTTCTTC
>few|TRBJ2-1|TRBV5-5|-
CASSSGWGTYNEQFF
TGTGCCAGCAGCAGCGGGTGGGGGACTTACAATGAGCAGTTCTTC
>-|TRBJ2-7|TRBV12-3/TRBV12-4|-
CASSSLVGGYEQYF
TGTGCCAGCAGTTCCCTGGTGGGGGGTTACGAGCAGTACTTC
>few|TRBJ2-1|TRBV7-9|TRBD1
CASSLVRGQTGDEQFF
TGTGCCAGCAGCTTAGTTCGGGGACAGACGGGTGATGAGCAGTTCTTC
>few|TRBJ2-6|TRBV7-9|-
CASSGDLGPTPSSGANVLTF
TGTGCCAGCAGCGGAGATTTAGGTCCGACGCCAAGCTCTGGGGCCAACGTCCTGACTTTC
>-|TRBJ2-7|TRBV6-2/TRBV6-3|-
CASSYSRDEQYF
TGTGCCAGCAGTTACTCGAGAGATGAGCAGTACTTC
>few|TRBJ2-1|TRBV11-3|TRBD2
CASSSSPGLAGGPEQFF
TGTGCTAGCAGCTCATCCCCGGGACTAGCGGGAGGGCCGGAGCAGTTCTTC
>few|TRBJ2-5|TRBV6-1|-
CASSEIQIQETQYF
TGTGCCAGCAGTGAGATCCAGATACAAGAGACCCAGTACTTC
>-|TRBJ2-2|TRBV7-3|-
CASRPLGNTGELFF
TGTGCCAGCAGACCACTAGGGAACACCGGGGAGCTGTTTTTT
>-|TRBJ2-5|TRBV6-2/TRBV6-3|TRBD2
CASRPLAGQETQYF
TGTGCCAGCAGACCACTAGCGGGACAAGAGACCCAGTACTTC
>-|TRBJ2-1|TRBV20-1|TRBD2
CSGTSGGEGVYNEQFF
TGCAGTGGGACTAGCGGTGGAGAGGGGGTTTACAATGAGCAGTTCTTC
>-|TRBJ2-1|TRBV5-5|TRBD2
CASSPGGSGAKGEQFF
TGTGCCAGCAGCCCCGGGGGGTCGGGCGCTAAGGGAGAGCAGTTCTTC
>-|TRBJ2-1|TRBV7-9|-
CASSRTTGRDEQFF
TGTGCCAGCAGCCGTACGACAGGGAGGGATGAGCAGTTCTTC
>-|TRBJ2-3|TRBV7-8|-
CASSLTHPADTQYF
TGTGCCAGCAGCTTAACTCACCCCGCAGATACGCAGTATTTT
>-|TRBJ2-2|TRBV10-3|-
CAILLQGEPNTGELFF
TGTGCCATCCTCCTTCAGGGTGAGCCGAACACCGGGGAGCTGTTTTTT
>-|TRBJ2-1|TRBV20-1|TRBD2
CSALTSVSYNEQFF
TGCAGTGCACTGACTAGCGTGTCCTACAATGAGCAGTTCTTC
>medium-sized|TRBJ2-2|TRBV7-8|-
CASSFRGDTGELFF
TGTGCCAGCAGCTTCAGGGGGGACACCGGGGAGCTGTTTTTT
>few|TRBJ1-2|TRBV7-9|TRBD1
CASSSGTGTGYTF
TGTGCCAGCAGCTCCGGGACAGGCACTGGCTACACCTTC
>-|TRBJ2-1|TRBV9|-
CASSAGYKEQFF
TGTGCCAGCAGCGCCGGGTACAAGGAGCAGTTCTTC
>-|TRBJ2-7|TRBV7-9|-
CASSLYGAPYEQYF
TGTGCCAGCAGCTTATACGGAGCGCCCTACGAGCAGTACTTC
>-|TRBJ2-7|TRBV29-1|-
CSVLSSGEQYF
TGCAGCGTGCTCAGTAGCGGCGAGCAGTACTTC
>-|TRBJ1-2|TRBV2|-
CASRLLGYGYTF
TGTGCCAGCCGGTTGCTGGGCTATGGCTACACCTTC
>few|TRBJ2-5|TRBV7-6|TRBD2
CASSMGSGGYLIQYF
TGTGCCAGCAGTATGGGAAGCGGGGGCTACCTCATCCAGTACTTC
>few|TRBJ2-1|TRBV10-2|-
CASSEYGSNEQFF
TGCGCCAGCAGTGAGTACGGCTCCAATGAGCAGTTCTTC
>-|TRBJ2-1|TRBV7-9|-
CASSPFGLDEQFF
TGTGCCAGCAGCCCTTTTGGACTGGATGAGCAGTTCTTC
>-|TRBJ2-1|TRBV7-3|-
CASSPPGRNYNEQFF
TGTGCCAGCAGCCCCCCGGGGAGGAACTACAATGAGCAGTTCTTC
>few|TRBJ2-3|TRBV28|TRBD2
CATSWGGRRSTDTQYF
TGTGCCACTTCTTGGGGAGGGCGGAGGAGCACAGATACGCAGTATTTT
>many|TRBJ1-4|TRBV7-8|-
CASSSRRIATNEKLFF
TGTGCCAGCAGCTCCAGACGGATTGCAACTAATGAAAAACTGTTTTTT